This T cell receptor (beta chain) stems from a study of cytomegalovirus exposure and HLA in healthy donors. Findings and caveats of the study: Per a prior analysis, the majority of TCR beta V segments were productive roughly 87% or roughly 30% of the time. In a later analysis, at a false discovery rate of 0.05, roughly 17,000 TCR beta sequences were associated with HLA alleles.

V lost 7 bases and J lost 4, with 14 bases in between. The CDR3 runs to 13 residues. The germline gives CDR1 SGHNT, CDR2 YYREEE (reference sequence). It was with 60 Vbeta and 13 Jbeta primers that the PCR ran. Data came from immunoSEQ multiplex PCR; TCRdb stores just in-frame clones and leaves some out. Of about 98,000 clones in the sample, around 80% were seen once. Notes on this clone: Its matching antigen is unknown.

This chain uses TRBV5-4 with TRBJ1-2; D perhaps matches TRBD1 (5 bases). Material: PBMCs. This sequence was found in a middle-aged man in good health and CMV-seronegative. Here the CDR3 reads CASATGGSYGYTF. The CDR3 DNA reads as TGTGCCAGCGCGACCGGGGGGTCCTATGGCTACACCTTC.